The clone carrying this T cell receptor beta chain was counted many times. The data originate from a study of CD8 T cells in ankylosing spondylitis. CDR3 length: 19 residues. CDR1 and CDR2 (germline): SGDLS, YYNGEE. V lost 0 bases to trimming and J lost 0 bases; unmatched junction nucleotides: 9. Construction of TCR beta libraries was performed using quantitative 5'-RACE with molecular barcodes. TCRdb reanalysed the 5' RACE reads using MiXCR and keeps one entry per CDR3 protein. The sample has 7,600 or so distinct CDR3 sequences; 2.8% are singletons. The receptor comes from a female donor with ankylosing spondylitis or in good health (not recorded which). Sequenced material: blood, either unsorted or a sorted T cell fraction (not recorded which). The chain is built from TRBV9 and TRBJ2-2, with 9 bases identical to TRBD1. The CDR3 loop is CASSVVGHRGPSNTGELFF. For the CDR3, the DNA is TGTGCCAGCAGCGTAGTAGGCCACAGGGGGCCTTCGAACACCGGGGAGCTGTTTTTT.